The following is a T cell receptor beta chain sequence with its context. Which antigen it targets is not known. Within one base of it there is no much larger clone, and no base qualities were kept. This sample is drawn from a study of radiation and T cells in renal cell carcinoma (TCRdb year 2020). Looking at the study overall: TCR beta sequencing covered approximately 50 samples in total, comprising about 26 tumors and roughly 27 peripheral blood samples. Across all 53 samples, approximately 4,000,000 unique CDR3 nucleotide sequences, encoding 2.5 million to 3 million unique CDR3 amino acid sequences, were identified.

Beyond this particular receptor, the publication reports: Because pretreatment tumor biopsies were not available, the study could not determine whether clonotypes were already present within the tumor at baseline. Compared with control tumors, irradiated tumors had a greater number of dominant CDR3 motifs, and these motifs made up a bigger portion of the repertoire. Because the trial had a single-armed design, the trial could not examine how radiation dose or scheduling affected the TCR repertoire. Only small tumor regions of 0.95 to 1 g were available, so intratumoral heterogeneity was not captured. Irradiated tumors showed higher TCR clonality than controls, with the top 100 clonotypes averaging about 50% of the repertoire versus roughly 40% in nephrectomy-only tumors. In blood, the top tumor clonotypes increased from baseline to 2 weeks after radiation and then shrank by 4 weeks, which suggests a temporary expansion of tumor-resident clones.

CDR1 and CDR2 are read off the germline V gene as MRHNA and SNTAGT. The CDR3 runs 15 amino acids, cysteine and phenylalanine included. This entry keeps only the CDR3 DNA: 45 bases, framed from base 1. V is pruned by 2 bases and J by 6 bases, leaving 5 bases of the junction without a gene match. What this sample's time point label stands for: tumor resected at nephrectomy. The treatment or condition label here, explained by the study, means: 15 Gy SBRT to primary tumor, nephrectomy 4 weeks later. Samples came from a clinical trial, in which primary renal cell carcinomas received 15 Gy stereotactic body radiation therapy followed by nephrectomy 4 weeks later. All patients had renal cell carcinoma with clear cell pathology. Tumors were dissociated mechanically, digested with collagenase/hyaluronidase at 37 degrees C, processed in gentleMACS C tubes, and stored in liquid nitrogen. Genomic DNA for TCR sequencing was prepared using the QIAamp DNA Blood Mini Kit (Qiagen). Only samples passing all quality control checks were included in the analyses.

The immunoSEQ kit was used, according to the manufacturer's recommendations, to generate TCR beta libraries from genomic DNA. For library preparation, a first multiplex PCR was performed with proprietary primers, followed by a second PCR in which unique barcodes were added, and bead cleanups were performed after each round. A positive control reaction and a negative control reaction, both provided in the kit, were run with every batch of samples. The final libraries underwent checking on an Agilent 4200 TapeStation D1000 ScreenTape, volumetric pooling, and quantification by qPCR. Sequencing was performed on an Illumina NextSeq500 using a MidOutput 150-cycle cartridge, with 156 Read1 cycles, 15 Index1 cycles, and the kit custom primers. The pooled library was loaded at 1.0 pM with roughly 20% PhiX control spiked in. Per the authors' processing: Vendor-processed data were analyzed in R, with a clonotype defined as all T cells sharing the same CDR3 nucleotide sequence. In the clone abundance analyses, frequencies were normalized to the 10,000 most abundant clones in each sample. Before analysis, public T cell clones were removed, and these numbered fewer than six per sample on average. ImmunoMap was used for dominant motif analysis with the PAM10 matrix, a gap penalty of 30, and a homology threshold of 0.3, and any motif reaching a cumulative frequency of at least 0.01 was considered dominant. An abundance difference of at least 32-fold between compartments was the criterion for calling clonotypes tumor-enriched or baseline blood-enriched. Tumor-blood repertoire similarity was measured with the Baroni-Urbani and Buser coefficient, and group comparisons used two-tailed Wilcoxon tests in R. As stored in TCRdb, this immuneACCESS dataset retains in-frame rearrangements with V and J assigned. A fraction of the clones does not appear; measured against another copy, unresolved V genes explain less than half of the discrepancy, and the remainder lacks a known reason. From that table come the V and J calls and clone size; the DNA was used to work out D and trimming. A total of 10,000 to 15,000 clones appear in this sample, roughly 34% of them only once. Just over 15% of the sample is in the top ten clones.

The sequence was obtained from a man aged 55 to 69 with renal cell carcinoma. The chain was built from TRBV6-4 and TRBJ2-1, and 9 junction bases match TRBD2. The starting material was tumor tissue, obtained from a patient whose treatment included radiotherapy and nephrectomy. This receptor has the CDR3 CASSDRGLASNEQFF. DNA sequence: TGTGCCAGCAGTGACAGGGGACTAGCAAGCAATGAGCAGTTCTTC.